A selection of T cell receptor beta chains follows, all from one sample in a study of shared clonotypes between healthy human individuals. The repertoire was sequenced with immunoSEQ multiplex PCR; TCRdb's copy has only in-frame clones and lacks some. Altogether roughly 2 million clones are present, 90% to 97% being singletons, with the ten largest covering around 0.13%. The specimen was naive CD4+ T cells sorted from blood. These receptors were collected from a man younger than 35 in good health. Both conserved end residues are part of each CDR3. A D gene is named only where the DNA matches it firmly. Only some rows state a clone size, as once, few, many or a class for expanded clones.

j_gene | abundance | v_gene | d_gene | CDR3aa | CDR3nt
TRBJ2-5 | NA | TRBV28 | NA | CASSLPWETQYF | TGTGCCAGCAGTTTACCCTGGGAGACCCAGTACTTC
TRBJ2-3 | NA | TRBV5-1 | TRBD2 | CASSLGAGRTDTQYF | TGCGCCAGCAGCTTGGGAGCGGGACGCACAGATACGCAGTATTTT
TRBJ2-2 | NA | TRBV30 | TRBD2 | CAWSVAGGGTGELFF | TGTGCCTGGAGTGTTGCGGGGGGCGGCACCGGGGAGCTGTTTTTT
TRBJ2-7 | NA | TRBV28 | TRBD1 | CASSQGQAYEQYF | TGTGCCAGCAGTCAAGGACAGGCCTACGAGCAGTACTTC
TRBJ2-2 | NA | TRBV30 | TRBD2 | CAWNRGGSAGELFF | TGTGCCTGGAATCGCGGCGGGAGCGCCGGGGAGCTGTTTTTT
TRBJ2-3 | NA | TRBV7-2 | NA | CASSPQGTRSTDTQYF | TGTGCCAGCAGCCCCCAGGGCACCAGAAGCACAGATACGCAGTATTTT
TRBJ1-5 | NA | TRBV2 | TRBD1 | CASNSQGASNQPQHF | TGTGCCAGCAACTCACAGGGGGCATCGAATCAGCCCCAGCATTTT
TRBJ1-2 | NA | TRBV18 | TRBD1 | CASSQPGQGVYGYTF | TGTGCCAGCTCACAACCGGGACAGGGGGTTTATGGCTACACCTTC
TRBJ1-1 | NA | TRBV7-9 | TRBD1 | CASSAGTVNTEAFF | TGTGCCAGCAGCGCCGGGACAGTGAACACTGAAGCTTTCTTT
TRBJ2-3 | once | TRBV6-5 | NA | CASSWGPGADTQYF | TGTGCCAGCAGTTGGGGTCCGGGGGCAGATACGCAGTATTTT
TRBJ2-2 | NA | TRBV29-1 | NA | CSVDRPNTGELFF | TGCAGCGTGGACAGACCGAACACCGGGGAGCTGTTTTTT
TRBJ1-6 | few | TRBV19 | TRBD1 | CASSMGDRVVVSPLHF | TGTGCCAGTAGTATGGGGGACAGGGTGGTTGTTTCACCCCTCCACTTT
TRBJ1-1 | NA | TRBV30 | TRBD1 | CAWRPSGGALTEAFF | TGTGCCTGGAGACCGTCAGGGGGCGCGCTCACTGAAGCTTTCTTT
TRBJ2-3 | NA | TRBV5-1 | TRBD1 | CASRMYRDRGRPDTQYF | TGCGCCAGCAGAATGTACCGGGACAGGGGGCGTCCAGATACGCAGTATTTT
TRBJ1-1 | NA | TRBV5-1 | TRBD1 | CASSLDRGHEAFF | TGCGCCAGCAGCTTGGACAGGGGGCACGAAGCTTTCTTT
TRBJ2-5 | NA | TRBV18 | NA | CASSPISSVETQYF | TGTGCCAGCTCACCCATCTCCTCTGTCGAGACCCAGTACTTC
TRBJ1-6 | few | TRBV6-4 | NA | CASRPNRESPLHF | TGTGCCAGCAGACCCAACAGGGAGTCACCCCTCCACTTT
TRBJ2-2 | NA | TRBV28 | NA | CASRAAGQYTGELFF | TGTGCCAGCAGAGCGGCCGGACAGTACACCGGGGAGCTGTTTTTT
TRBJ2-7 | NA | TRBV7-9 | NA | CASSLQIRGSSYEQYF | TGTGCCAGCAGCTTACAAATTCGTGGCAGCTCCTACGAGCAGTACTTC
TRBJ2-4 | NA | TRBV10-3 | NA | CASREQAGGKNIQYF | TGTGCCTCACGAGAACAGGCAGGGGGGAAAAACATTCAGTACTTC
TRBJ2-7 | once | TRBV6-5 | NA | CASRKEDISSYEQYF | TGTGCCAGCAGGAAAGAGGACATCAGCTCCTACGAGCAGTACTTC
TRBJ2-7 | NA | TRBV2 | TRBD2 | CATYSGTSGYEQYF | TGTGCCACCTACTCCGGGACTAGCGGTTACGAGCAGTACTTC
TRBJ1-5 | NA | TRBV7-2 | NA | CASGQGRPQHF | TGTGCCAGTGGGCAGGGGCGGCCCCAGCATTTT
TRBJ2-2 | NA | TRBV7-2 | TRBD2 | CASSLVGTSVTTGELFF | TGTGCCAGCAGCTTAGTGGGAACTAGCGTTACCACCGGGGAGCTGTTTTTT
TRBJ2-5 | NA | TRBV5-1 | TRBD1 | CASSDTTGAGETQYF | TGCGCCAGCAGCGACACGACAGGGGCAGGGGAGACCCAGTACTTC
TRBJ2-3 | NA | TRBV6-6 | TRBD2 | CASSYLAGVDTQYF | TGTGCCAGCAGTTACCTAGCGGGAGTGGATACGCAGTATTTT
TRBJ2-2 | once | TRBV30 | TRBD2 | CAWSRLAEFTTGELFF | TGTGCCTGGAGTCGGCTAGCGGAATTTACCACCGGGGAGCTGTTTTTT
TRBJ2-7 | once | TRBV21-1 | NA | CASSPPPQLSPYEQYF | TGTGCCAGCAGCCCGCCCCCGCAATTAAGCCCCTACGAGCAGTACTTC
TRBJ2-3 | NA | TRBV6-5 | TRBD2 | CASSSGLAGSTDTQYF | TGTGCCAGCAGTTCGGGACTAGCGGGGAGCACAGATACGCAGTATTTT
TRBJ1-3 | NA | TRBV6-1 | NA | CASSEVRGPNTIYF | TGTGCCAGCAGTGAAGTGAGGGGACCAAACACCATATATTTT
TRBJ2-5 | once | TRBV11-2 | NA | CASSFIHRVETQYF | TGTGCCAGCAGCTTTATTCACAGGGTAGAGACCCAGTACTTC
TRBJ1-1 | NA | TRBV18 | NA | CASSPKGGGAEAFF | TGTGCCAGCTCACCAAAAGGGGGTGGGGCTGAAGCTTTCTTT
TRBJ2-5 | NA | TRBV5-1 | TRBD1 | CASSLMGQAETQYF | TGCGCCAGCAGCTTGATGGGACAGGCGGAGACCCAGTACTTC
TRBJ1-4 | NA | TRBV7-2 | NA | CASSLVGQGGEKLFF | TGTGCCAGCAGCTTAGTAGGTCAGGGAGGTGAAAAACTGTTTTTT
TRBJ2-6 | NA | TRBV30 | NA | CAWRTRLESGANVLTF | TGTGCCTGGAGGACCAGACTAGAGTCTGGGGCCAACGTCCTGACTTTC
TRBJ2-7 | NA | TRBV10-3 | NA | CAISESKTYEQYF | TGTGCCATCAGTGAGTCGAAGACCTACGAGCAGTACTTC
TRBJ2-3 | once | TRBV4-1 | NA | CASSQEAAPSTDTQYF | TGCGCCAGCAGCCAAGAAGCGGCCCCCAGCACAGATACGCAGTATTTT
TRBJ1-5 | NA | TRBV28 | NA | CASSFRRDNQPQHF | TGTGCCAGCAGTTTCCGCCGGGACAATCAGCCCCAGCATTTT
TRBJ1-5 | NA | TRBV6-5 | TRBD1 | CASSFQGGNQPQHF | TGTGCCAGCAGCTTTCAGGGGGGCAATCAGCCCCAGCATTTT
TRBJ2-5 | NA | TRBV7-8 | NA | CASSLAPWETQYF | TGTGCCAGCAGCTTAGCGCCGTGGGAGACCCAGTACTTC
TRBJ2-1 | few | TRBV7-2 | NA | CASSLDYNEQFF | TGTGCCAGCAGCTTAGACTACAATGAGCAGTTCTTC
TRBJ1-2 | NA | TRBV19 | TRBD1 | CASQGAAYGYTF | TGTGCCAGTCAGGGGGCAGCTTATGGCTACACCTTC
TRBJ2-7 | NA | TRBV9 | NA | CASSVSAASYEQYF | TGTGCCAGCAGCGTATCCGCGGCTTCCTACGAGCAGTACTTC
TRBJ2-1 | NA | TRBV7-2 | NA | CASSLLALGSNEQFF | TGTGCCAGCAGCTTATTAGCCCTTGGGAGCAATGAGCAGTTCTTC
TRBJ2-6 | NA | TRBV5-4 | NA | CASSFREGANVLTF | TGTGCCAGCAGCTTCCGGGAAGGTGCCAACGTCCTGACTTTC
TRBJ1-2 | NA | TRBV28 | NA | CASSTFLGANYGYTF | TGTGCCAGCAGCACCTTTCTAGGCGCTAACTATGGCTACACCTTC
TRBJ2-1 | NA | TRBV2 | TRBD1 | CASSDRGRFNEQFF | TGTGCCAGCAGTGACAGGGGGCGTTTCAATGAGCAGTTCTTC
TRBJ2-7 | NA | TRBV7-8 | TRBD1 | CASSLETGQNYEQYF | TGTGCCAGCAGCTTAGAGACAGGGCAAAACTACGAGCAGTACTTC
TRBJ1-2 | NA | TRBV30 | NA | CAWSLTDSRYGYTF | TGTGCCTGGAGTTTGACCGACAGCCGCTATGGCTACACCTTC
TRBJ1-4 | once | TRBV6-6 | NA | CASSPSGRGEKLFF | TGTGCCAGCTCCCCATCGGGGAGAGGTGAAAAACTGTTTTTT
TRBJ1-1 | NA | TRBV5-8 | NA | CASSWEAFF | TGTGCCAGCAGCTGGGAAGCTTTCTTT